A selection of T cell receptor beta chains follows, all from one sample in a study of CD8 T cells in ankylosing spondylitis. TCRdb re-called the 5' RACE reads through MiXCR, storing one row per CDR3 protein. The top ten hold roughly 36% of the sample, which has more than 25,000 distinct CDR3 sequences, about 14% seen once. The material sequenced was blood. Receptors originate from a male donor with ankylosing spondylitis or in good health (not recorded which). Each CDR3 is given with its conserved first and last residue. The D gene is left open where the match is weak. Not all rows give a size; the values are once, few, many and, for expanded clones, a class.

V: TRBV4-3; D: NA; J: TRBJ1-4; size: few; DNA: TGCGCCAGCAGCCAGCTCTACTCAACTAATGAAAAACTGTTTTTT; CDR3: CASSQLYSTNEKLFF
V: TRBV20-1; D: TRBD2; J: TRBJ2-2; size: NA; DNA: TGCAGTGCTAGACCCTCCTGGGGAGCGGGGACCGGGGAGCTGTTTTTT; CDR3: CSARPSWGAGTGELFF
V: TRBV24-1; D: TRBD1; J: TRBJ1-2; size: NA; DNA: TGTGCCACCAGTCAAGGGACCAGGGGGCGCTTGGGCTACACCTTC; CDR3: CATSQGTRGRLGYTF
V: TRBV29-1; D: NA; J: TRBJ1-4; size: few; DNA: TGCAGCGTTGATGCCGGGACTCTAGGCGGAAAACTGTTTTTT; CDR3: CSVDAGTLGGKLFF
V: TRBV20-1; D: TRBD1; J: TRBJ1-1; size: few; DNA: TGCAGTGCGTGGACAGGGGGCTCTGAAGCTTTCTTT; CDR3: CSAWTGGSEAFF
V: TRBV28; D: NA; J: TRBJ2-1; size: few; DNA: TGTGCCAGCAGTCCAGTATTTCCCTACAATGAGCAGTTCTTC; CDR3: CASSPVFPYNEQFF
V: TRBV29-1; D: NA; J: TRBJ2-2; size: NA; DNA: TGCAGCGTCGAGGATGGACCGAACACCGGGGAGCTGTTTTTT; CDR3: CSVEDGPNTGELFF
V: TRBV12-3/TRBV12-4; D: NA; J: TRBJ2-2; size: NA; DNA: TGTGCCAGCACGGTCCGGAGCGCCGGGGAGCTGTTTTTT; CDR3: CASTVRSAGELFF
V: TRBV12-3/TRBV12-4; D: TRBD1; J: TRBJ2-3; size: few; DNA: TGTGCCAGCACTACCGGGACAGCCACAGATACGCAGTATTTT; CDR3: CASTTGTATDTQYF
V: TRBV20-1; D: NA; J: TRBJ2-2; size: NA; DNA: TGCAGTGCTAGAGATTCAGGGGGGATCACCGGGGAGCTGTTTTTT; CDR3: CSARDSGGITGELFF
V: TRBV28; D: TRBD2; J: TRBJ2-1; size: few; DNA: TGTGCCAGCAGTACCCCGACTAGCGGGGACTCCTACAATGAGCAGTTCTTC; CDR3: CASSTPTSGDSYNEQFF